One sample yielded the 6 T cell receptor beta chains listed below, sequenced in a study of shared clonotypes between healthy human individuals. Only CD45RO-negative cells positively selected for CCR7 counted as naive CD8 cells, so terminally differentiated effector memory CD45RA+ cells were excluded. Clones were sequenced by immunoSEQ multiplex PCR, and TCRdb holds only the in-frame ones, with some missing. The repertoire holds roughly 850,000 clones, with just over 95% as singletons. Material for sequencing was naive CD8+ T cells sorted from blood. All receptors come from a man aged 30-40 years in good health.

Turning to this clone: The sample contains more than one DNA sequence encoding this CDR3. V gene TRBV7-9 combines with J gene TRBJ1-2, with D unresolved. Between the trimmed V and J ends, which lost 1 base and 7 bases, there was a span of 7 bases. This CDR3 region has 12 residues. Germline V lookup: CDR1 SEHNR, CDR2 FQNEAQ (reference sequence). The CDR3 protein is CASSLGSGGYTF. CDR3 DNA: TGTGCCAGCAGCTTAGGCTCTGGTGGCTACACCTTC.

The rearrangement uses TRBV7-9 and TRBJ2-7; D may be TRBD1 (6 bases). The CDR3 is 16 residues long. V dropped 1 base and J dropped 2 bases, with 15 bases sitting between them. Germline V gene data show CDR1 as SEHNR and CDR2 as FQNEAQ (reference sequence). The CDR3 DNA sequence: TGTGCCAGCAGCTTAGGGACAGCAAATGGAGCCTACGAGCAGTACTTC. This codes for CASSLGTANGAYEQYF.

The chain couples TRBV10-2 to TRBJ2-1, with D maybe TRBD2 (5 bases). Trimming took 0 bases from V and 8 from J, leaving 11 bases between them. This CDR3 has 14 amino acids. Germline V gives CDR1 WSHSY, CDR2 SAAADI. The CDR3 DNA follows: TGCGCCAGCAGTGAGTCGAGCGGATTGGATGAGCAGTTCTTC. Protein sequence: CASSESSGLDEQFF.

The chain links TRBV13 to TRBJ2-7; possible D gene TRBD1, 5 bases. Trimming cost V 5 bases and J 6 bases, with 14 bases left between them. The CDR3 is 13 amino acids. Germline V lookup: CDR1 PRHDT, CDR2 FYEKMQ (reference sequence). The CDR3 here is CASSTGAGSEQYF. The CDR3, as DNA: TGTGCCAGCAGCACCGGCGCAGGGTCCGAGCAGTACTTC. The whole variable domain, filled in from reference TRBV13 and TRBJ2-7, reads AAGVIQSPRHLIKEKRETATLKCYPIPRHDTVYWYQQGPGQDPQFLISFYEKMQSDKGSIPDRFSAQQFSDYHSELNMSSLELGDSALYFCASSTGAGSEQYFGPGTRLTVT.

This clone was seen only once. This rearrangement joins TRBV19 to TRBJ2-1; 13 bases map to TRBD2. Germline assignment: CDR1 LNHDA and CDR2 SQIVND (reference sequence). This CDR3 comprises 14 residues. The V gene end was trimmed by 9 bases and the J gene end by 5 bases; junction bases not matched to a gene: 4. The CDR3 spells CASLGLAGDNEQFF. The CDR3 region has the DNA TGTGCCAGCTTAGGACTAGCGGGAGACAATGAGCAGTTCTTC.

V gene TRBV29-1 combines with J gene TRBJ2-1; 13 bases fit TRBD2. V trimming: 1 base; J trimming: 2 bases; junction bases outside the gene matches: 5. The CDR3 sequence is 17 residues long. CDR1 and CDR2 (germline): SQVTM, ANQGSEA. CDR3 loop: CSVEGTSGRVTYNEQFF. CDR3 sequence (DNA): TGCAGCGTTGAAGGTACTAGCGGGAGGGTGACCTACAATGAGCAGTTCTTC.